This TCR beta chain was sequenced for a study of graft-versus-host responses after intestinal transplantation. On this clone itself: The antigen is not known.

The protocol was immunoSEQ multiplex PCR, while the TCRdb copy is restricted to in-frame clones and leaves out a portion. The sample lists 89,000 or so clones; around 84% were seen once. The CDR3 loop spans 13 amino acids. CDR1 is SGHRS and CDR2 is YFSETQ in the germline V gene. Trimming pared 5 bases from V and 2 bases from J, leaving 11 bases between. Sequencing was performed on unstimulated CD4+ T cells sorted from spleen or lymph node cells, taken before intestinal transplant. The TCR comes from a human donor who received an intestinal transplant. The rearrangement joins TRBV5-1 to TRBJ2-7; D is perhaps TRBD1 (6 bases). The CDR3 DNA sequence: TGCGCCAGCAGAGGTCAGGGGACCTACGAGCAGTACTTC. Translating it yields CASRGQGTYEQYF.